This paragraph reports one T cell receptor beta chain. The data are from a study of T cell responses to AZD1222 COVID-19 vaccine. Clones were sequenced by immunoSEQ multiplex PCR, and TCRdb holds only the in-frame ones, with some missing. The sample includes 130,000 to 150,000 clones, about 93% of them seen just once. Trimming removed 5 bases at V and 6 bases at J, with 13 bases between. Germline CDR1 and CDR2: SGHTA and FQGNSA. CDR3 size: 13 residues. The sequencing here drew on peripheral blood, taken on day 0 of AZD1222 vaccination. The receptor was derived from an adult in good health. The J gene is TRBJ1-1, the V gene TRBV7-2; weak D call: TRBD1 (6 bases). The CDR3 is CASSKRGIAEAFF. The CDR3 DNA reads as TGTGCCAGCAGCAAAAGGGGGATTGCTGAAGCTTTCTTT.